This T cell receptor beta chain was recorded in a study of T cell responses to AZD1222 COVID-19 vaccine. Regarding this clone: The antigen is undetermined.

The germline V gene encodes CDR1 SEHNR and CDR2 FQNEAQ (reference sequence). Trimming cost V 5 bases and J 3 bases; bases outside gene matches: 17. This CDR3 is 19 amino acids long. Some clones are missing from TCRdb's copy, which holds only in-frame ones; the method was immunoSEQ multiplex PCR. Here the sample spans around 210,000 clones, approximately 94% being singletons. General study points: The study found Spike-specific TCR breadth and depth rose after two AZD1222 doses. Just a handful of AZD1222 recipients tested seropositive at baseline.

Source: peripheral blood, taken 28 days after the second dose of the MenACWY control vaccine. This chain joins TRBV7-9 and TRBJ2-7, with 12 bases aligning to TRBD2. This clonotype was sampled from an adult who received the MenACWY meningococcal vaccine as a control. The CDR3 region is CASSPRAPGTSGWNYEQYF. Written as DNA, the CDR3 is TGTGCCAGCAGCCCACGGGCCCCCGGGACTAGCGGGTGGAACTACGAGCAGTACTTC.